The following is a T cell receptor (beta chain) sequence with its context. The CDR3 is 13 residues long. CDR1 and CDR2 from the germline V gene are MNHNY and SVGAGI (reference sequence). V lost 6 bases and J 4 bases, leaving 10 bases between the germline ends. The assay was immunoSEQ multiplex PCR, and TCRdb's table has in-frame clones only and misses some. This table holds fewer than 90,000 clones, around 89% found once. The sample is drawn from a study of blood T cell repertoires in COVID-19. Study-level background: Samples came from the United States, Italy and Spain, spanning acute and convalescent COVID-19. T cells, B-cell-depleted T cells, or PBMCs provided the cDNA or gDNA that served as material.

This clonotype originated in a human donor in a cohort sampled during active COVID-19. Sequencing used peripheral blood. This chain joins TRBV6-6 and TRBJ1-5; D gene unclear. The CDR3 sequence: CASSSSGNQPQHF. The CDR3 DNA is TGTGCCAGCAGCAGCTCGGGAAATCAGCCCCAGCATTTT.